Described below is a single T cell receptor (beta chain) sequence and its context. Its antigen is unknown. The authors ran the assay at deep level. Sorted-subset replicate PCR reactions were performed with approximately 190 ng DNA, corresponding to 30,000 to 35,000 T cell genomes. Profiling relied on immunoSEQ multiplex PCR, and the TCRdb table lists in-frame clones only, not all of them. Counted here are about 2,500,000 clones, roughly nine tenths occurring once; the ten biggest clones make up about 0.13%. The germline V gene has CDR1 MGHDK and CDR2 SYGVNS. After removal of 2 bases from V and 8 bases from J, the junction contained 4 bases not matched to a gene. The CDR3 covers 14 residues. The sample is drawn from a study of shared clonotypes between healthy human individuals. Points from the study as a whole: A handful of donors showed sharing of approximately 5% of naive CD4 clonotypes.

The V and J genes are TRBV25-1 and TRBJ1-2, with 11 nucleotides matching TRBD1. The TCR sequence derives from a man younger than 30 in good health. Sequencing was done on a sample of naive CD4+ T cells sorted from blood. Subset here: CD45RA+ positively selected. The CDR3 loop reads CASSEGDRGFGYTF. Here the CDR3 DNA reads TGTGCCAGCAGTGAAGGGGACAGGGGGTTCGGCTACACCTTC.